This TCR beta chain was recovered during a study of T cell responses to AZD1222 COVID-19 vaccine. General observations from the study: Close to half of spike-specific TCRs reportedly recognize unmutated variant regions. Vaccine-related CD4 TCRs covered spike, predominating at 160-218 and 743-854.

TCRdb keeps only in-frame clones here, not all; method: immunoSEQ multiplex PCR. The table lists 95,000 to 150,000 clones, roughly 92% of them singletons, with roughly 1.8% in the top ten. Details on this clone: What it binds is not known.

This CDR3 comprises 13 residues. Germline V gives CDR1 LGHDT, CDR2 YNNKEL (reference sequence). V lost 1 base, J lost 9 bases, and 12 bases lay in between. The source material was peripheral blood, sampled on day 0 of AZD1222 vaccination. The chain carries TRBV3-1 (or the pseudogene TRBV3-2) and TRBJ1-2; D possibly corresponds to TRBD1 (5 bases). The origin of this receptor is an adult in good health. The CDR3 region has the DNA TGTGCCAGCAGCCAAGCAGACAGCCGGCGCTACACCTTC. Its translation is CASSQADSRRYTF.